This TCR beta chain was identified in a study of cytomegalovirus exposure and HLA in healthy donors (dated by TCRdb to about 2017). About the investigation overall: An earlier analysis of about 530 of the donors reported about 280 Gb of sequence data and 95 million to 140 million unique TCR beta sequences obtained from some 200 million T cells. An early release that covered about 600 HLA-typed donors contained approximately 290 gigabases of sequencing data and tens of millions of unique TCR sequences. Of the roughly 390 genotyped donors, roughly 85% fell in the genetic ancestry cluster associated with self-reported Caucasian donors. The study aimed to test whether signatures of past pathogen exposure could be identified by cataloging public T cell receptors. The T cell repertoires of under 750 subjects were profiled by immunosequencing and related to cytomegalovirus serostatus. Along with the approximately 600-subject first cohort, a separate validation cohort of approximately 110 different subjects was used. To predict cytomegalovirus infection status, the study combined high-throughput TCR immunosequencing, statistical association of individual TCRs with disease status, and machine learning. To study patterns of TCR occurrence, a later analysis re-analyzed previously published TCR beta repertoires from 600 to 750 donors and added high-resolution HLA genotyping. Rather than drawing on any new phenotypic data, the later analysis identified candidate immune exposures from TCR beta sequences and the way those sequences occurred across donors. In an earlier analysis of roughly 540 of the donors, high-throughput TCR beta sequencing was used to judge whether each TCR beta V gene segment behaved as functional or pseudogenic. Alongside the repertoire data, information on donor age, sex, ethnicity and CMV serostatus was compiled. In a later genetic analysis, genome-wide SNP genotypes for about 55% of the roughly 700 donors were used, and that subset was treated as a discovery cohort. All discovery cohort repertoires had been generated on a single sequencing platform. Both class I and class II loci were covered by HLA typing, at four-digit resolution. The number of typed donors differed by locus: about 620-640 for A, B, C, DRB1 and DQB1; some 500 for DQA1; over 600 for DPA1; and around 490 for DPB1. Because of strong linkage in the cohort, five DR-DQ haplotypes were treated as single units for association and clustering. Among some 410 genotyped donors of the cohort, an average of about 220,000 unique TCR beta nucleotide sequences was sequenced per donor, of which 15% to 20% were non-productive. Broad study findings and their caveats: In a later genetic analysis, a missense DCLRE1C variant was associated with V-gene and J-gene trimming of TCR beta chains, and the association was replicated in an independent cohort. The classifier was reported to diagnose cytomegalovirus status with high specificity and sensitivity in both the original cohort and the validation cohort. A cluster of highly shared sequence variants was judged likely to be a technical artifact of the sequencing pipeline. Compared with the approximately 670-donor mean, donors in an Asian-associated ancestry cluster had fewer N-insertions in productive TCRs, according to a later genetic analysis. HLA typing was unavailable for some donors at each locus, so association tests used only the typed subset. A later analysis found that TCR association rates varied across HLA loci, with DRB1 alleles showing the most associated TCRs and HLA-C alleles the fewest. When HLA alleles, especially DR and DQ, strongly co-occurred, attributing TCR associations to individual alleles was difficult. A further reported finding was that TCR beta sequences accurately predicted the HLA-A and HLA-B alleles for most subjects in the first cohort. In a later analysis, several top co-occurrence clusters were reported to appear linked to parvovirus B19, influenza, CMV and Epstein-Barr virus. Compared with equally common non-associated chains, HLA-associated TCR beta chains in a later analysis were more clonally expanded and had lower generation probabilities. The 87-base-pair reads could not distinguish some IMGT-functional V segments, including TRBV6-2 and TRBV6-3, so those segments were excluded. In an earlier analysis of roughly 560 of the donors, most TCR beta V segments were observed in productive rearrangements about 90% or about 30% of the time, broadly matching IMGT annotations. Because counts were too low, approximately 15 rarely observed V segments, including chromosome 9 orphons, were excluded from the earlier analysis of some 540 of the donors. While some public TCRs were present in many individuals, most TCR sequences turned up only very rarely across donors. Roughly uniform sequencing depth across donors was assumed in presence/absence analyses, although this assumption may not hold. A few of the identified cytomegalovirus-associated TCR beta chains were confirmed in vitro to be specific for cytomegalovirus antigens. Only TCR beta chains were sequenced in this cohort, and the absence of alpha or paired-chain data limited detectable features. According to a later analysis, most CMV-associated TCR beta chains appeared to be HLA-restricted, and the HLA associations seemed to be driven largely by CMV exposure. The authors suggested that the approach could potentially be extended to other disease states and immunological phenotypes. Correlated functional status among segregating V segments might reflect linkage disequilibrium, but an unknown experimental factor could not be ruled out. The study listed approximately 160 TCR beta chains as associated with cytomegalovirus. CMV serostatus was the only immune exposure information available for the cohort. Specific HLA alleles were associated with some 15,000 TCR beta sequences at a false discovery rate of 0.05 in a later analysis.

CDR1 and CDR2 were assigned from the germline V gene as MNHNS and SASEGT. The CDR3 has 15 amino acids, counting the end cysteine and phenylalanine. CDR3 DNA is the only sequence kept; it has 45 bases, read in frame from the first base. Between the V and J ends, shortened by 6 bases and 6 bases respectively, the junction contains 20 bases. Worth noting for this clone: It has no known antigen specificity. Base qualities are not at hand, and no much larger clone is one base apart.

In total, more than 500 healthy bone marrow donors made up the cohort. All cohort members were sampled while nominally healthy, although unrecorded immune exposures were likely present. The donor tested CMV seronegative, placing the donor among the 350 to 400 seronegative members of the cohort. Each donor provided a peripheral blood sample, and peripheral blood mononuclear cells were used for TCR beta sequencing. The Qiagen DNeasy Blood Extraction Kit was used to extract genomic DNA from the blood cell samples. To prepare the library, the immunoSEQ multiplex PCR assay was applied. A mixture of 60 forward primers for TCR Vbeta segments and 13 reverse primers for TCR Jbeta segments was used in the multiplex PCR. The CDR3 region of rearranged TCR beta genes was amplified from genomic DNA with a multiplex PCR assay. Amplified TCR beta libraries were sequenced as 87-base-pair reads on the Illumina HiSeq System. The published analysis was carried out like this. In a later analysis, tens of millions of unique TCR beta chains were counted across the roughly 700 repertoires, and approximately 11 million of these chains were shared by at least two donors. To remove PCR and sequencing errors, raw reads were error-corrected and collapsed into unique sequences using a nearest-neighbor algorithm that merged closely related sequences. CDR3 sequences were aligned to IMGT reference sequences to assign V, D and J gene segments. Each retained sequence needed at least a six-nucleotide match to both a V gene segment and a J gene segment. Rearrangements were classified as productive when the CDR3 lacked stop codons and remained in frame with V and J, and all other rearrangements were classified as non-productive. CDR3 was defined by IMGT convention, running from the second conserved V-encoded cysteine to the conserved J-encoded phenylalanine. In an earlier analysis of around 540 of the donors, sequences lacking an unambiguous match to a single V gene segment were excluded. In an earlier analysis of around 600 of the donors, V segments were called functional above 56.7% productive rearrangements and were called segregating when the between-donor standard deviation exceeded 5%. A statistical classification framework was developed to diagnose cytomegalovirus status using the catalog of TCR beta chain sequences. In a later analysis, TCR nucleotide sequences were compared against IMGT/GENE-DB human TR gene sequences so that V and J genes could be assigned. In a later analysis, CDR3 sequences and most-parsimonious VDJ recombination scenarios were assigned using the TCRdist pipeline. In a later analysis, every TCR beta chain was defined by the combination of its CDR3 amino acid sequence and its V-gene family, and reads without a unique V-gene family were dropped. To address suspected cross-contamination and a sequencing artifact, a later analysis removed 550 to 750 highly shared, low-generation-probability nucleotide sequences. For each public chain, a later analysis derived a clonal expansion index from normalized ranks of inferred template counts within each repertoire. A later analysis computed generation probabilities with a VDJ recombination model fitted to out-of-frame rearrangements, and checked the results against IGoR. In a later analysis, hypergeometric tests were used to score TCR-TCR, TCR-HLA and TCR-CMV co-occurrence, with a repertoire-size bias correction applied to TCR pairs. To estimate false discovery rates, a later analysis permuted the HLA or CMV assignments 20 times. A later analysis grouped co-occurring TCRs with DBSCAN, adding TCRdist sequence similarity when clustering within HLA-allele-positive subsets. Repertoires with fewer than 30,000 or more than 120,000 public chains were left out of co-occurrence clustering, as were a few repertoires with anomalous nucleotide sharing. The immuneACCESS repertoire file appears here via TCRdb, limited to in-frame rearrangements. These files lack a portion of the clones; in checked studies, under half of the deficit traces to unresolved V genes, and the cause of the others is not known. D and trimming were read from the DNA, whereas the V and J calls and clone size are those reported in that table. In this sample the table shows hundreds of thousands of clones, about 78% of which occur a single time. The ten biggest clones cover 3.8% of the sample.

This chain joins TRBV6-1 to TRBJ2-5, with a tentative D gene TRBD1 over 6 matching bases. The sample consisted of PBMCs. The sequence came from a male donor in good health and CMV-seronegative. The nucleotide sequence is TGTGCCAGCAGCTATAGGGACAACCCCGGGAAGACCCAGTACTTC. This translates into CASSYRDNPGKTQYF.